This is a list of T cell receptor beta chains from one sample in a study of T cell repertoires in cytomegalovirus infection. TCRdb reprocessed the reads with MiXCR, giving one entry per CDR3 protein. The sample holds about 770,000 distinct CDR3 sequences; 25% to 35% are singletons and the top ten take around 12%. Antigens of these TCRs are unknown. The material sequenced was cultured CD8+ T cells from PBMCs, taken from culture after CMV antigen stimulation. These receptors originate from a human donor in good health (CMV status not recorded). Some clones in this sample may be carry-over from other donors' samples. CDR3s include the opening cysteine and the closing phenylalanine or tryptophan. D genes are given only for firm matches. Some rows have no size entry. The others give once, few or many, or a class for an expanded clone.

J gene: TRBJ2-2
V gene: TRBV5-6
clone size: few
D gene: .
CDR3 DNA: TGTGCCAGCAGCTTGGATCTAGGGCCCGTAAACACCGGGGAGCTGTTTTTT
CDR3 protein: CASSLDLGPVNTGELFF

J gene: TRBJ2-1
V gene: TRBV4-1
clone size: .
D gene: .
CDR3 DNA: TGCGCCAGCAGCCAGAATAGTGGCAGGGTAAGGAATGAGCAGTTCTTC
CDR3 protein: CASSQNSGRVRNEQFF

J gene: TRBJ1-2
V gene: TRBV29-1
clone size: few
D gene: .
CDR3 DNA: TGCAGCGTTCTACCCCTTACAGGGTATGGCTACACCTTC
CDR3 protein: CSVLPLTGYGYTF

J gene: TRBJ1-4
V gene: TRBV7-9
clone size: .
D gene: .
CDR3 DNA: TGTGCCAGCAGCCCCGGAGGGGGAGCCGGGTTAGCAACTAATGAAAAACTGTTTTTT
CDR3 protein: CASSPGGGAGLATNEKLFF

J gene: TRBJ2-2
V gene: TRBV4-1
clone size: few
D gene: .
CDR3 DNA: TGCGCCAGCAGCCAAAAGGGACAAAACACCGGGGAGCTGTTTTTT
CDR3 protein: CASSQKGQNTGELFF

J gene: TRBJ2-7
V gene: TRBV5-5
clone size: .
D gene: .
CDR3 DNA: TGTGCCAGCAGCTTGGCTGTCTCGACGGCCTACGAGCAGTACTTC
CDR3 protein: CASSLAVSTAYEQYF

J gene: TRBJ2-5
V gene: TRBV7-9
clone size: many
D gene: .
CDR3 DNA: TGTGCCAGCAGCCAAGCGGGTAGGGCAGATCAAGAGACCCAGTACTTC
CDR3 protein: CASSQAGRADQETQYF

J gene: TRBJ2-2
V gene: TRBV27
clone size: .
D gene: .
CDR3 DNA: TGTGCCAGCAGTTTATCAAGGACAGCTACACCCAGGGAGCTGTTTTTT
CDR3 protein: CASSLSRTATPRELFF

J gene: TRBJ1-1
V gene: TRBV6-6
clone size: few
D gene: .
CDR3 DNA: TGTGCCAGCAGCAGCCTCAAGGGCGCTGGCACTGAAGCTTTCTTT
CDR3 protein: CASSSLKGAGTEAFF

J gene: TRBJ1-2
V gene: TRBV5-5
clone size: .
D gene: TRBD1
CDR3 DNA: TGTGGCAGCAGCGTGGTGAGGGACAGGAACTATGGCTACACCTTC
CDR3 protein: CGSSVVRDRNYGYTF

J gene: TRBJ2-1
V gene: TRBV5-4
clone size: .
D gene: .
CDR3 DNA: TGTGCCAGCAGCTGGCCCACTGCAGGGTCCTACAATGAGCAGTTCTTC
CDR3 protein: CASSWPTAGSYNEQFF

J gene: TRBJ2-1
V gene: TRBV6-6
clone size: .
D gene: TRBD1
CDR3 DNA: TGTGCCAGCAGTTACTCAGACCGGGACAGTAGCTCCTACAATGAGCAGTTCTTC
CDR3 protein: CASSYSDRDSSSYNEQFF

J gene: TRBJ1-2
V gene: TRBV12-3/TRBV12-4
clone size: .
D gene: .
CDR3 DNA: TGTGCCAGCAGCCCCAAGACCGGCTATGGCTACACCTTC
CDR3 protein: CASSPKTGYGYTF

J gene: TRBJ1-1
V gene: TRBV7-8
clone size: few
D gene: .
CDR3 DNA: TGTGCCAGCAGCCCATTCAGATCAGGGAAAGTAGGTGAAGCTTTCTTT
CDR3 protein: CASSPFRSGKVGEAFF

J gene: TRBJ1-1
V gene: TRBV7-9
clone size: few
D gene: .
CDR3 DNA: TGTGCCAGCAGCACCGCCTCAAGGACTGAAGCTTTCTTT
CDR3 protein: CASSTASRTEAFF

J gene: TRBJ1-5
V gene: TRBV2
clone size: .
D gene: TRBD1
CDR3 DNA: TGTGCCAGCCGGAGACAGGGGGGTAGCAATCAGCCCCAGCATTTT
CDR3 protein: CASRRQGGSNQPQHF

J gene: TRBJ1-6
V gene: TRBV27
clone size: .
D gene: .
CDR3 DNA: TGTGCCAGCAGTACTCAGGAGAGCTCCTATAATTCACCCCTCCACTTT
CDR3 protein: CASSTQESSYNSPLHF

J gene: TRBJ2-1
V gene: TRBV9
clone size: .
D gene: .
CDR3 DNA: TGTGCCAGCAGCGAAACCGACGGCTACAATGAGCAGTTCTTC
CDR3 protein: CASSETDGYNEQFF

J gene: TRBJ1-3
V gene: TRBV7-9
clone size: .
D gene: .
CDR3 DNA: TGTGCCAGCAGCTTATACCCATCTAGCTCTGGAAACACCATATATTTT
CDR3 protein: CASSLYPSSSGNTIYF

J gene: TRBJ2-1
V gene: TRBV10-3
clone size: few
D gene: .
CDR3 DNA: TGTGCCATCAGCCAGGGGTACAATGAGCAGTTCTTC
CDR3 protein: CAISQGYNEQFF

J gene: TRBJ1-3
V gene: TRBV2
clone size: .
D gene: .
CDR3 DNA: TGTGCCAGCGGGGGACACCCCCTTCTCCCTGGAAACACCATATATTTT
CDR3 protein: CASGGHPLLPGNTIYF

J gene: TRBJ2-1
V gene: TRBV27
clone size: few
D gene: .
CDR3 DNA: TGTGCCAGCAGTAACCGCCCCTGGCAGTTGAGCTCCTACAATGAGCAGTTCTTC
CDR3 protein: CASSNRPWQLSSYNEQFF

J gene: TRBJ1-4
V gene: TRBV25-1
clone size: .
D gene: TRBD1
CDR3 DNA: TGTGCCAGCAATAACAGGGGTGAGGAAGAAAAACTGTTTTTT
CDR3 protein: CASNNRGEEEKLFF

J gene: TRBJ2-3
V gene: TRBV7-8
clone size: few
D gene: TRBD2
CDR3 DNA: TGTGCCAGCAACTCGGGACTACCTGGCACAGATACGCAGTATTTT
CDR3 protein: CASNSGLPGTDTQYF

J gene: TRBJ1-1
V gene: TRBV2
clone size: .
D gene: .
CDR3 DNA: TGTGCCAGCAGTGAATGGATAGGGGGGGACCTTTCGAACACTGAAGCTTTCTTT
CDR3 protein: CASSEWIGGDLSNTEAFF

J gene: TRBJ2-4
V gene: TRBV12-3/TRBV12-4
clone size: few
D gene: TRBD2
CDR3 DNA: TGTGCCAGCAGTTTCGAACTAGCGGGGGGGGGAGGGAACATTCAGTACTTC
CDR3 protein: CASSFELAGGGGNIQYF

J gene: TRBJ1-1
V gene: TRBV6-5
clone size: few
D gene: TRBD1
CDR3 DNA: TGTGCCAGCAGTTACTCGGCATGGGTCAGGGGGGTGAACACTGAAGCTTTCTTT
CDR3 protein: CASSYSAWVRGVNTEAFF

J gene: TRBJ1-5
V gene: TRBV14
clone size: .
D gene: .
CDR3 DNA: TGTGCCAGCAGCCAGTACAGGGTGGGGCCCCAGCATTTT
CDR3 protein: CASSQYRVGPQHF

J gene: TRBJ2-5
V gene: TRBV7-8
clone size: many
D gene: TRBD2
CDR3 DNA: TGTGCCAGCAGCGGATCGCGCGGGGGGACACTCCAAGAGACCCAGTACTTC
CDR3 protein: CASSGSRGGTLQETQYF

J gene: TRBJ2-1
V gene: TRBV27
clone size: .
D gene: TRBD2
CDR3 DNA: TGTGCCAGCAGCAGCGGGGGCCTGATCTACAATGAGCAGTTCTTC
CDR3 protein: CASSSGGLIYNEQFF

J gene: TRBJ2-1
V gene: TRBV7-6
clone size: many
D gene: TRBD2
CDR3 DNA: TGTGCCAGCAGTCTCGGGACTAGCGGGGGTCCTGAGCAGTTCTTC
CDR3 protein: CASSLGTSGGPEQFF

J gene: TRBJ2-1
V gene: TRBV7-9
clone size: .
D gene: .
CDR3 DNA: TGTGCCAGCAGCGCCCCCGGGACGGGGGGCCATGAGCAGTTCTTC
CDR3 protein: CASSAPGTGGHEQFF

J gene: TRBJ1-1
V gene: TRBV19
clone size: few
D gene: .
CDR3 DNA: TGTGCCAGTAGTCCGTCGATCATGAACACTGAAGCTTTCTTT
CDR3 protein: CASSPSIMNTEAFF

J gene: TRBJ2-1
V gene: TRBV6-5
clone size: .
D gene: TRBD2
CDR3 DNA: TGTGCCAGCTCGACTAGCGGGGCCTACAATGAGCAGTTCTTC
CDR3 protein: CASSTSGAYNEQFF

J gene: TRBJ2-1
V gene: TRBV19
clone size: .
D gene: TRBD2
CDR3 DNA: TGTGCCAGTAGGTATAGCGGGTCAAGCTCCTACAATGAGCAGTTCTTC
CDR3 protein: CASRYSGSSSYNEQFF

J gene: TRBJ2-2
V gene: TRBV6-5
clone size: .
D gene: .
CDR3 DNA: TGTGCCAGCAGTTCCCCTAGGAACGGGGCGAACACCGGGGAGCTGTTTTTT
CDR3 protein: CASSSPRNGANTGELFF

J gene: TRBJ1-2
V gene: TRBV7-9
clone size: many
D gene: TRBD1
CDR3 DNA: TGTGCCAGCAGCTACAGGGGGAAGTATGGCTACACCTTC
CDR3 protein: CASSYRGKYGYTF

J gene: TRBJ2-3
V gene: TRBV7-6
clone size: .
D gene: TRBD2
CDR3 DNA: TGTGCCAGCAGCTCTAGCGGGGGGTGGACAGATACGCAGTATTTT
CDR3 protein: CASSSSGGWTDTQYF

J gene: TRBJ2-7
V gene: TRBV7-6
clone size: many
D gene: TRBD1
CDR3 DNA: TGTGCCAGCAGCTTAGAAGCCGGGACAGGGTACTACGAGCAGTACTTC
CDR3 protein: CASSLEAGTGYYEQYF

J gene: TRBJ2-3
V gene: TRBV11-3
clone size: .
D gene: .
CDR3 DNA: TGTGCCAACAGCTTACACTGGGGGTTCACAGATACGCAGTATTTT
CDR3 protein: CANSLHWGFTDTQYF

J gene: TRBJ1-4
V gene: TRBV7-4
clone size: .
D gene: .
CDR3 DNA: TGTGCCAGCAGCTCAATGAGGACCCCGGACGGAAAACTGTTTTTT
CDR3 protein: CASSSMRTPDGKLFF

J gene: TRBJ2-2
V gene: TRBV7-9
clone size: .
D gene: TRBD1
CDR3 DNA: TGTGCCAGCAGCTTCTCCGGGACAGGGGGTCGGGTGACCGGGGAGCTGTTTTTT
CDR3 protein: CASSFSGTGGRVTGELFF

J gene: TRBJ2-3
V gene: TRBV7-6
clone size: many
D gene: .
CDR3 DNA: TGTGCCAGCAGCCAGACAGGGAGGCCAGATACGCAGTATTTT
CDR3 protein: CASSQTGRPDTQYF

J gene: TRBJ1-2
V gene: TRBV20-1
clone size: .
D gene: .
CDR3 DNA: TGCAGTGCTCCAGGGTATGGCTACACCTTC
CDR3 protein: CSAPGYGYTF

J gene: TRBJ1-2
V gene: TRBV27
clone size: .
D gene: .
CDR3 DNA: TGTGCCAGCAGTTCCGGACTGACTCGTTACTATGGCTACACCTTC
CDR3 protein: CASSSGLTRYYGYTF

J gene: TRBJ2-3
V gene: TRBV7-9
clone size: .
D gene: TRBD1
CDR3 DNA: TGTGCCAGCAGCCCTGCCTTTGGGACAGGGATCGGACACTTCCATAGCACAGATACGCAGTATTTT
CDR3 protein: CASSPAFGTGIGHFHSTDTQYF

J gene: TRBJ2-1
V gene: TRBV7-9
clone size: few
D gene: .
CDR3 DNA: TGTGCCAGCAGCTCCTCGGACGGCCCCTACAATGAGCAGTTCTTC
CDR3 protein: CASSSSDGPYNEQFF

J gene: TRBJ1-4
V gene: TRBV19
clone size: .
D gene: .
CDR3 DNA: TGTGCCAGTGCCAATTGGACAGATAAGGAAAAACTGTTTTTT
CDR3 protein: CASANWTDKEKLFF

J gene: TRBJ2-3
V gene: TRBV28
clone size: .
D gene: .
CDR3 DNA: TGTGCCAGCCTCTCGGGCGGTAAATCGGCAGATACGCAGTATTTT
CDR3 protein: CASLSGGKSADTQYF

J gene: TRBJ2-5
V gene: TRBV7-6
clone size: .
D gene: TRBD2
CDR3 DNA: TGTGCCAACAGCTTGTACTTGGAGGGGCTAGCGGGGTTAGAGACCCAGTACTTC
CDR3 protein: CANSLYLEGLAGLETQYF

J gene: TRBJ1-1
V gene: TRBV6-5
clone size: .
D gene: .
CDR3 DNA: TGTGCCAGCACCGGGAGGGACCGCGCTGAAGCTTTCTTT
CDR3 protein: CASTGRDRAEAFF

J gene: TRBJ2-1
V gene: TRBV20-1
clone size: .
D gene: .
CDR3 DNA: TGCAGTGCCCCGGGGTCCTACTCCTACAATGAGCAGTTCTTC
CDR3 protein: CSAPGSYSYNEQFF

J gene: TRBJ2-3
V gene: TRBV24-1
clone size: .
D gene: TRBD1
CDR3 DNA: TGTGCCACCAGTGATTTGGGCGACAGGGGAGGCACAGATACGCAGTATTTT
CDR3 protein: CATSDLGDRGGTDTQYF

J gene: TRBJ2-7
V gene: TRBV15
clone size: once
D gene: TRBD2
CDR3 DNA: TGTGCCACCAGCAGAGGGGAGGGAGCCTACGAGCAGTACTTC
CDR3 protein: CATSRGEGAYEQYF

J gene: TRBJ1-4
V gene: TRBV6-6
clone size: few
D gene: TRBD1
CDR3 DNA: TGTGCCAGCAGCCTCACTACCCCCACAGGGGGCGGTGAAAAACTGTTTTTT
CDR3 protein: CASSLTTPTGGGEKLFF

J gene: TRBJ1-3
V gene: TRBV10-3
clone size: .
D gene: TRBD1
CDR3 DNA: TGTGCCATCATGGACAGGGAGGCTGGAAACACCATATATTTT
CDR3 protein: CAIMDREAGNTIYF

J gene: TRBJ1-2
V gene: TRBV7-9
clone size: .
D gene: .
CDR3 DNA: TGTGCCAGCAGCTTAGTTCTAGGGGCACAGTATGGCTACACCTTC
CDR3 protein: CASSLVLGAQYGYTF